The 15 T cell receptor beta chains below come from one sample, sequenced in a study of cytomegalovirus exposure and HLA in healthy donors. Vbeta (60) and Jbeta (13) primers were used in the PCR. Only in-frame clones appear in the TCRdb table, and some are missing; sequencing was by immunoSEQ multiplex PCR. The repertoire has 140,000 to 150,000 clones, about 80% of them found once; the top ten carry more than 9.5%. The sequenced material came from PBMCs. Receptors were obtained from an older woman in good health and CMV-seropositive.

The count of this clone is one. The gene calls are TRBV28 and TRBJ1-1; D may be TRBD1 (5 bases). Germline CDR1 reads MDHEN; CDR2 reads SYDVKM. The CDR3 extends over 14 amino acids. The germline V and J ends were trimmed by 6 bases and 2 bases, with 13 bases remaining between them. CDR3 sequence reads: CASRRAGGNTEAFF. CDR3 coding DNA: TGTGCCAGCAGGAGGGCGGGGGGTAACACTGAAGCTTTCTTT.

In its sample, this clone was seen once. This sequence joins TRBV19 and TRBJ1-1, with D uncertain. This CDR3 contains 13 residues. V was shortened by 3 bases and J by 0 bases, with 5 bases between the two germline ends. Germline assignment: CDR1 LNHDA and CDR2 SQIVND (reference sequence). The CDR3 sequence: CASSISLNTEAFF. The CDR3, as DNA: TGTGCCAGTAGTATCTCCTTGAACACTGAAGCTTTCTTT.

This chain uses TRBV6-1 with TRBJ1-5, with 10 bases that match TRBD1. After removal of 4 bases from V and 4 bases from J, the junction contained 4 bases not matched to a gene. The V gene's germline CDR1 is MNHNS and CDR2 SASEGT. The CDR3 is 15 residues long. CDR3 sequence (DNA): TGTGCCAGCAGTGGGACAGGGGGGCGAAATCAGCCCCAGCATTTT. Amino acid sequence: CASSGTGGRNQPQHF.

The V and J genes are TRBV19 and TRBJ1-5; D is possibly TRBD1 (5 bases). The germline CDR1 and CDR2 sequences are LNHDA and SQIVND (reference sequence). Trimming shortened V by 2 bases and J by 3 bases, and 8 bases separated the two germline ends. This CDR3 is 14 amino acids long. CDR3 residues: CASSIQGTNQPQHF. The CDR3 region has the DNA TGTGCCAGTAGTATACAGGGTACCAATCAGCCCCAGCATTTT. The full variable domain, its missing parts supplied by reference TRBV19 and TRBJ1-5, is DGGITQSPKYLFRKEGQNVTLSCEQNLNHDAMYWYRQDPGQGLRLIYYSQIVNDFQKGDIAEGYSVSREKKESFPLTVTSAQKNPTAFYLCASSIQGTNQPQHFGDGTRLSIL.

The V gene is TRBV6-1, the J gene TRBJ2-7; no definite D call. Germline-derived CDR1 and CDR2 are MNHNS and SASEGT. V lost 6 bases, J lost 3 bases, and 12 bases lay in between. The CDR3 consists of 13 residues. Here the CDR3 reads CASSGDLFYEQYF. In nucleotides, the CDR3 is TGTGCCAGCAGCGGAGACCTCTTCTACGAGCAGTACTTC.

V gene TRBV9 combines with J gene TRBJ2-7; no firm D call. Germline CDR1 SGDLS, CDR2 YYNGEE. The CDR3 has 14 amino acids. Trimming took 4 bases from V and 0 from J, leaving 11 bases between them. The CDR3 loop reads CASSPMPSSYEQYF. CDR3 nucleotides: TGTGCCAGCAGCCCCATGCCCAGCTCCTACGAGCAGTACTTC.

The rearrangement joins TRBV7-2 to TRBJ2-1; 7 bases agree with TRBD2. This CDR3 spans 15 amino acids. The ends lost 8 bases at V and 5 bases at J; junction bases unmatched: 12. Germline CDR1 reads SGHTA; CDR2 reads FQGNSA. In DNA, the CDR3 is TGTGCCAGCGGGCCGGGGGGAGCCGTCGACAATGAGCAGTTCTTC. Translating it yields CASGPGGAVDNEQFF.

V gene TRBV7-9 combines with J gene TRBJ1-2; 10 bases fit TRBD1. This CDR3 region has 14 residues. V shed 5 bases, J shed 6 bases, and the junction held 6 bases outside the gene matches. The germline CDR1 and CDR2 sequences are SEHNR and FQNEAQ (reference sequence). Here the CDR3 DNA reads TGTGCCAGCAGCCTAGAGACAGGGGGCGATGGCTACACCTTC. This translates into CASSLETGGDGYTF.

This sequence joins TRBV27 and TRBJ1-5; D not resolved. The CDR3 covers 16 residues. The germline CDR1 and CDR2 sequences are MNHEY and SMNVEV (reference sequence). With 4 bases removed from V and 0 bases from J, the gap between germline ends came to 13 bases. This CDR3 reads CASSSAGSYSNQPQHF. The CDR3 DNA reads TGTGCCAGCAGTTCGGCGGGCTCTTATAGCAATCAGCCCCAGCATTTT.

Only one count was recorded for this clone. The genes are TRBV5-1 and TRBJ2-2, with 10 bases that match TRBD1. The germline V gene encodes CDR1 SGHRS and CDR2 YFSETQ. V shed 5 bases, J shed 7 bases, and the junction held 8 bases outside the gene matches. The CDR3 covers 15 residues. The CDR3 reads CASRPDRGRIGELFF. The CDR3 nucleotides are TGCGCCAGCAGACCTGACAGGGGGCGCATCGGGGAGCTGTTTTTT.

The chain uses TRBV27 and TRBJ2-7; TRBD2 is a possible D gene (6 bases). V was shortened by 1 base and J by 8 bases, with 15 bases between the two germline ends. This CDR3 region has 14 residues. Germline CDR1 and CDR2: MNHEY and SMNVEV (reference sequence). The DNA for the CDR3 is TGTGCCAGCAGTTTATTCATGGGGGGAATCCAGCAGTACTTC. This translates into CASSLFMGGIQQYF.

This chain joins TRBV4-2 and TRBJ2-7; no definite D call. The CDR3 is made up of 15 amino acids. Germline V gene data show CDR1 as LGHNA and CDR2 as YNFKEQ. V dropped 0 bases and J dropped 4 bases, with 13 bases sitting between them. CDR3 bases: TGTGCCAGCAGCCAAGATAGTGGCGGAGAATACGAGCAGTACTTC. Translating gives CASSQDSGGEYEQYF.

The count of this clone is one. The chain has TRBV7-6 and TRBJ2-3, with D possibly being TRBD2 (5 bases). Germline V gene lookup returns CDR1 SGHVS and CDR2 FNYEAQ. CDR3 length equals 14 residues. Trimming left V 5 bases short and J 2 bases short, with 11 bases between. This CDR3 is CASSPQTNTDTQYF. The CDR3 DNA is TGTGCCAGCAGCCCACAGACTAACACAGATACGCAGTATTTT.

This chain connects TRBV15 to TRBJ1-1; D unresolved. The CDR3 runs to 12 residues. V lost 1 base and J 5 bases, leaving 5 bases between the germline ends. Germline CDR1 reads LNHNV; CDR2 reads YYDKDF (reference sequence). The CDR3 DNA follows: TGTGCCACCAGCAGAGCTAGGACTGAAGCTTTCTTT. This sequence encodes CATSRARTEAFF.

Turning to this clone: An end of the junction differs from the germline gene, which may be a read error. Other DNA sequences in the same sample also yield this CDR3. The chain has TRBV4-3 and TRBJ2-7; 9 bases are a match to TRBD2. Germline-derived CDR1 and CDR2 are LGHNA and YSLEER. This CDR3 is built from 18 residues. CDR3 loop: CASSQDRPAAGGSYEQYF. CDR3 DNA sequence: TGCGCCAGCAGTCAAGATCGTCCCGCGGCGGGAGGGTCCTACGAGCAGTACTTC.